The T cell receptor (beta chain) described here comes from a study of blood T cell repertoires in COVID-19. Using immunoSEQ multiplex PCR, the repertoire was profiled, and TCRdb retains in-frame clones only, with some absent. The sample records 210,000 or so clones, 80% being singletons. The germline V gene has CDR1 MDHEN and CDR2 SYDVKM. The CDR3 extends over 19 amino acids. Trimming left V 6 bases short and J 1 base short, with 27 bases between. The chain couples TRBV28 to TRBJ1-2; D is possibly TRBD1 (5 bases). This sequence was found in a man aged 25 to 40 with acute COVID-19. Sequenced input: PBMCs or T cells enriched from blood (not recorded which). The CDR3 region is CASRPPLDRSRPSNYGYTF. The CDR3 DNA is TGTGCCAGCAGACCGCCCTTAGACAGAAGCAGACCAAGTAACTATGGCTACACCTTC.